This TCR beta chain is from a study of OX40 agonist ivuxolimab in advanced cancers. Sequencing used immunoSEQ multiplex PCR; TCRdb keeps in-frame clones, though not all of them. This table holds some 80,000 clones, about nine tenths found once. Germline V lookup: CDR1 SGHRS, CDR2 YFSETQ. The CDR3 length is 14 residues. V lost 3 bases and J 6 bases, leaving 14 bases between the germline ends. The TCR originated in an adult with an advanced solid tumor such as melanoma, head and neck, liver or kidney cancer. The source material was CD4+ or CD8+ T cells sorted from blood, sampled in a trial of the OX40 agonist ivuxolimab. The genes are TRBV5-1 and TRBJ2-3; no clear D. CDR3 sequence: CASSWGQSLDTQYF. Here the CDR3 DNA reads TGCGCCAGCAGCTGGGGTCAGAGCCTCGATACGCAGTATTTT.